Following are 24 T cell receptor beta chains from one sample sequenced in a study of T-cell memory formation after mild COVID-19. One entry per CDR3 protein results from TCRdb running MiXCR on the 5' RACE reads. Found here are over 350,000 distinct CDR3 sequences, about 24% of them singletons; the top ten hold 8.8%. Input material: PBMCs or a T cell subset sorted from them (not recorded which). The origin of the receptors is an adult woman who had mild COVID-19 (a few samples of this study predate the infection). Cell type and time point are not known.

The chain recombines TRBV29-1 with TRBJ2-7; 9 bases are shared with TRBD1. Trimming at V came to 5 bases and at J to 9 bases, leaving 14 bases not matched to a gene. CDR1 is SQVTM and CDR2 is ANQGSEA in the germline V gene. The CDR3 is 14 amino acids. CDR3 nucleotides: TGCAGCGTTCTAACCGGGACAGGGAGACACGGGCAGTACTTC. Amino acid sequence: CSVLTGTGRHGQYF.

The chain carries TRBV6-6 and TRBJ1-5; unclear D gene. V lost 7 bases and J 10 bases, leaving 23 bases between the germline ends. Germline V gene sequence: CDR1 MNHNY, CDR2 SVGAGI (reference sequence). The length of the CDR3 is 15 residues. In DNA, the CDR3 is TGTGCCAGCACCCAAAGGACCCGCAGGCAGCTACCCCAGCATTTT. It specifies CASTQRTRRQLPQHF.

V usage is TRBV20-1 and J usage is TRBJ2-7, with a weak D call TRBD2 (5 bases). The CDR3 is 11 residues long. Germline values: CDR1 DFQATT, CDR2 SNEGSKA (reference sequence). Between the trimmed V and J ends, which lost 6 bases and 4 bases, there was a span of 10 bases. The CDR3 region is CSAKEVYEQYF. As DNA, the CDR3 is TGCAGTGCCAAGGAGGTGTACGAGCAGTACTTC.

This clonotype has more than one count but fewer than ten. The rearrangement uses TRBV7-9 and TRBJ1-2; no firm D call. CDR1 and CDR2 (germline): SEHNR, FQNEAQ (reference sequence). The CDR3 has 15 amino acids. Trimming took off 4 bases at V and 2 bases at J, with 14 bases between the two ends. The CDR3 region has the DNA TGTGCCAGCAGCTCACCATCAATTGGGAACTATGGCTACACCTTC. Translated, it gives CASSSPSIGNYGYTF. Based on the CDR3 plus reference TRBV7-9 and TRBJ1-2, the full variable domain is DTGVSQNPRHKITKRGQNVTFRCDPISEHNRLYWYRQTLGQGPEFLTYFQNEAQLEKSRLLSDRFSAERPKGSFSTLEIQRTEQGDSAMYLCASSSPSIGNYGYTFGSGTRLTVV.

The chain joins TRBV12-3 or TRBV12-4 to TRBJ2-7; 7 positions agree with TRBD2. The CDR3 extends over 15 amino acids. The V segment lost 5 bases and the J segment 6 bases; nucleotides outside the gene matches: 13. CDR3 bases: TGTGCCAGCAGTGCCTCTGGGGCGGGAGATGCCGAGCAGTACTTC. The encoded protein is CASSASGAGDAEQYF.

The chain employs TRBV7-3 and TRBJ2-3, with D unresolved. With 5 bases removed from V and 4 bases from J, the gap between germline ends came to 13 bases. CDR1 SGHTA and CDR2 FQGTGA come from the germline V gene. This CDR3 has 14 residues. CDR3 nucleotide sequence: TGTGCCAGCAGCCCTTCCTGGGCCGCAGATACGCAGTATTTT. It is translated as CASSPSWAADTQYF.

V is TRBV10-3 and J is TRBJ2-7; D uncertain. The CDR3 covers 13 residues. V dropped 0 bases and J dropped 4 bases, with 7 bases sitting between them. The germline V gene encodes CDR1 ENHRY and CDR2 SYGVKD. Written as DNA, the CDR3 is TGTGCCATCAGTGAGTCGTTAGATTACGAGCAGTACTTC. Residues: CAISESLDYEQYF.

This rearrangement joins TRBV30 to TRBJ1-2, with D possibly being TRBD1 (5 bases). The CDR3 runs 13 residues. Trimming left V 0 bases short and J 8 bases short, with 13 bases between. Germline assignment: CDR1 GTSNPN and CDR2 SVGIG (reference sequence). CDR3 in amino acids: CAWSVGGNTGYTF. CDR3 DNA: TGTGCCTGGAGTGTGGGGGGAAACACGGGCTACACCTTC.

This clonotype was seen only a few times. The chain couples TRBV29-1 to TRBJ1-1, with D hard to call. V shed 7 bases and J shed 3 bases, with 9 bases lying between them. The V gene's germline CDR1 is SQVTM and CDR2 ANQGSEA. The CDR3 has 11 residues. The CDR3 region has the DNA TGCAGCGCCGCCGATGACACTGAAGCTTTCTTT. Encoded protein: CSAADDTEAFF.

CDR3 loop: CASSSGPFYTF. CDR3 bases: TGTGCCAGCAGCTCAGGTCCTTTCTACACCTTC. V and J are TRBV7-9 and TRBJ1-2; no reliable D call. This CDR3 has 11 amino acids. V was clipped by 4 bases and J by 10 bases, with 10 bases between them. Germline CDR1 and CDR2: SEHNR and FQNEAQ (reference sequence).

The chain uses TRBV5-1 and TRBJ1-1; D call uncertain. The CDR3 length is 16 residues. V was clipped by 4 bases and J by 0 bases, with 16 bases between them. Germline V gene data show CDR1 as SGHRS and CDR2 as YFSETQ. CDR3 in amino acids: CASSPEFNTMNTEAFF. The CDR3 nucleotides are TGCGCCAGCAGCCCGGAATTTAACACTATGAACACTGAAGCTTTCTTT.

V gene TRBV20-1 combines with J gene TRBJ1-5; D might be TRBD1 (5 bases). The CDR3 length is 14 residues. CDR1 DFQATT and CDR2 SNEGSKA come from the germline V gene (reference sequence). Between the trimmed V and J ends, which lost 2 bases and 9 bases, there was a span of 17 bases. CDR3 region: CSARISGSIMPQHF. The CDR3 coding sequence is TGCAGTGCTAGAATATCAGGGTCGATCATGCCCCAGCATTTT.

This clonotype was counted at least ten times. The V call is TRBV12-3 or TRBV12-4, the J call TRBJ2-1; 10 bases are shared with TRBD2. Unmatched junction bases numbered 6, after V lost 6 bases and J lost 1 base. The CDR3 length is 16 residues. This CDR3 reads CASRAGGPLSYNEQFF. CDR3 coding DNA: TGTGCCAGCAGAGCGGGAGGGCCCTTGTCCTACAATGAGCAGTTCTTC.

The chain links TRBV7-9 to TRBJ2-1; D possibly uses TRBD1 or TRBD2 (5 bases each). The CDR3 loop spans 15 amino acids. The germline V gene has CDR1 SEHNR and CDR2 FQNEAQ (reference sequence). Trimming pared 4 bases from V and 7 bases from J, leaving 17 bases between. In DNA, the CDR3 is TGTGCCAGCAGCTGGACCGGGACGACACGGAATGAGCAGTTCTTC. Its protein is CASSWTGTTRNEQFF. Looking up the rest from reference TRBV7-9 and TRBJ2-1 gives the full variable domain: DTGVSQNPRHKITKRGQNVTFRCDPISEHNRLYWYRQTLGQGPEFLTYFQNEAQLEKSRLLSDRFSAERPKGSFSTLEIQRTEQGDSAMYLCASSWTGTTRNEQFFGPGTRLTVL.

This clonotype appeared a few times. CDR3: CATSPTRGQPQHF. CDR3 in DNA: TGTGCCACCAGCCCAACGCGGGGTCAGCCCCAGCATTTT. The V gene is TRBV24-1, the J gene TRBJ1-5; D gene ambiguous. Trimming left V 7 bases short and J 6 bases short, with 12 bases between. Germline V lookup: CDR1 KGHDR, CDR2 SFDVKD. The CDR3 is 13 residues long.

This clonotype has more than one count but fewer than ten. The chain employs TRBV30 and TRBJ2-3; 12 nucleotides match TRBD2. This CDR3 has 16 amino acids. Trimming removed 2 bases from V and 4 bases from J; junction bases left unmatched: 7. Germline-derived CDR1 and CDR2 are GTSNPN and SVGIG (reference sequence). The CDR3 is CAWSNRLAGAPDTQYF. As DNA, the CDR3 is TGTGCCTGGAGTAACAGACTAGCGGGAGCTCCAGATACGCAGTATTTT.

The chain has TRBV12-3 or TRBV12-4 and TRBJ1-1; perhaps TRBD1 as D (5 bases). The CDR3 totals 11 residues. The ends were cut back, 6 bases at V and 12 bases at J, with 14 bases in the middle. CDR3 residues: CASRWGSSTFF. The CDR3 nucleotides are TGTGCCAGCAGATGGGGCAGTTCTACTTTCTTT.

At least ten counts were recorded for this clonotype. The chain employs TRBV12-3 or TRBV12-4 and TRBJ1-3, with 7 bases identical to TRBD1. The V and J ends lost 4 bases and 0 bases, in that order; junction bases with no gene match: 3. This CDR3 spans 15 amino acids. This CDR3 reads CASSSGGSSGNTIYF. The CDR3 DNA follows: TGTGCCAGCAGTTCAGGGGGGAGCTCTGGAAACACCATATATTTT.

This clonotype has a handful of counts. This chain connects TRBV4-1 to TRBJ2-3, with 9 nucleotides matching TRBD2. Germline V gene data show CDR1 as MGHRA and CDR2 as YSYEKL. The CDR3 is made up of 15 amino acids. V shed 3 bases and J 1 base; nucleotides not matched to a gene: 2. The CDR3 DNA follows: TGCGCCAGCAGCCAGGCTAGCGGGGGCACAGATACGCAGTATTTT. This encodes CASSQASGGTDTQYF.

This clonotype has only a few counts. This chain connects TRBV7-9 to TRBJ2-1; D ambiguous. The CDR3 extends over 16 amino acids. V lost 4 bases and J lost 4, with 17 bases in between. Looked up from germline, CDR1 is SEHNR and CDR2 is FQNEAQ (reference sequence). The CDR3 nucleotides are TGTGCCAGCAGCTCGGTTGACGGGCCCTTATACAATGAGCAGTTCTTC. As protein: CASSSVDGPLYNEQFF. Filled out from reference TRBV7-9 and TRBJ2-1, the complete variable domain reads DTGVSQNPRHKITKRGQNVTFRCDPISEHNRLYWYRQTLGQGPEFLTYFQNEAQLEKSRLLSDRFSAERPKGSFSTLEIQRTEQGDSAMYLCASSSVDGPLYNEQFFGPGTRLTVL.

This chain uses TRBV11-2 with TRBJ1-2, with D unclear. The ends were cut back, 3 bases at V and 3 bases at J, with 17 bases in the middle. CDR1 is SGHAT and CDR2 is FQNNGV in the germline V gene. The CDR3 loop spans 16 amino acids. The CDR3 region is CASSFGPLVPDYGYTF. CDR3 DNA sequence: TGTGCCAGCAGCTTCGGGCCTCTGGTTCCTGACTATGGCTACACCTTC.

This clonotype was recorded a few times. This chain connects TRBV10-3 to TRBJ1-1; D gene unclear. The germline V and J ends were trimmed by 2 bases and 5 bases, with 6 bases remaining between them. Germline loops: CDR1 ENHRY, CDR2 SYGVKD. The CDR3 is 12 residues long. CDR3 coding DNA: TGTGCCATCAGTGAGGCCGGAACTGAAGCTTTCTTT. Translation gives CAISEAGTEAFF.

The table lists this clonotype with a few counts. This chain links TRBV4-2 with TRBJ2-2; the D is unclear. From germline, CDR1 is LGHNA and CDR2 YNFKEQ. The CDR3 is 13 residues long. V was cut by 4 bases and J by 6 bases, with 9 bases left in between. This chain's CDR3 is CASSPLGSGELFF. The CDR3 DNA is TGTGCCAGCAGCCCCCTCGGTTCCGGGGAGCTGTTTTTT.

The V gene is TRBV2, the J gene TRBJ2-7, with D unclear. This CDR3 spans 15 amino acids. V was clipped by 0 bases and J by 2 bases, with 11 bases between them. CDR1 SNHLY and CDR2 FYNNEI come from the germline V gene. In nucleotides, the CDR3 is TGTGCCAGCAGTGAAGCGGGGAATAGGGCCTACGAGCAGTACTTC. Translated, it gives CASSEAGNRAYEQYF.